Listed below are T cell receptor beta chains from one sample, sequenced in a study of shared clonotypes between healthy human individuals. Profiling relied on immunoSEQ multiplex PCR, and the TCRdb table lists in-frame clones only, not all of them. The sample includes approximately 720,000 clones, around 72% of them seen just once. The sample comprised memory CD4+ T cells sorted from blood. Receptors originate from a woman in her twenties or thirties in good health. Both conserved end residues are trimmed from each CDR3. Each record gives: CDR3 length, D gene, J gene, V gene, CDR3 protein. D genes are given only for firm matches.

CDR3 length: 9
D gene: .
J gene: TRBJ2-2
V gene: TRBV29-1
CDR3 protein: SAYNTGELF

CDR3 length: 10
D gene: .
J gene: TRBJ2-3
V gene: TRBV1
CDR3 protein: TSKSRLDTQY

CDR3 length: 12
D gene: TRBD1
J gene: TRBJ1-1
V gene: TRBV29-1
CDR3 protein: SAPTGGQNTEAF

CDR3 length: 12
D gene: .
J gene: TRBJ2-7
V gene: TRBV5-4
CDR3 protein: ASSLAGVPREQY

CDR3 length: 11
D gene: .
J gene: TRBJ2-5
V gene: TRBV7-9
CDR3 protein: ASSLGSSETQY

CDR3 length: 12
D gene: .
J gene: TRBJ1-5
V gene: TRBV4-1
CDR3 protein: ASSQEWGNQPQH

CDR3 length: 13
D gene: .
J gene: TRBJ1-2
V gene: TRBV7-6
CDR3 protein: ASSPSEGSRFGYT

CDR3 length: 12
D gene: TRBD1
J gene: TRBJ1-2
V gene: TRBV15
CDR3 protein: ATSRHRGDYGYT

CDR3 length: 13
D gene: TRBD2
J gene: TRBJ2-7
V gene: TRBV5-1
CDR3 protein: ASSLVEGGSYEQY

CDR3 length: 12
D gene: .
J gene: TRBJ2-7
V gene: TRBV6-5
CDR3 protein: ASSYLDLSYEQY

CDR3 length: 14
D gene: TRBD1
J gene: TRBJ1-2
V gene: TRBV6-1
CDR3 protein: ASSEVLLGQGHGYT

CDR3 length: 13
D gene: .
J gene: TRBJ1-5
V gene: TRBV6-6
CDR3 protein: ASSPGPDSNQPQH

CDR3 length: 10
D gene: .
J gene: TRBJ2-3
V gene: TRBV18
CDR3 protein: ASSLMTDTQY

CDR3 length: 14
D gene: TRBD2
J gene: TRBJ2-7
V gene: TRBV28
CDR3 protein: ASSHLTSGRPYEQY

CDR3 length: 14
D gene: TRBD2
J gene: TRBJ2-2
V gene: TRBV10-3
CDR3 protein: AISGTSGVLTGELF

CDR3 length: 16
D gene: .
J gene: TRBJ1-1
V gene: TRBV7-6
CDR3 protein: ASSQGQMYGRSNTEAF

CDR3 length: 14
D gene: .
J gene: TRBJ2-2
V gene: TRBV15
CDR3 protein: ATSRARGRVDGELF